The T cell receptor (beta chain) under discussion was sequenced for a study of T cells in Graves' hyperthyroidism and ophthalmopathy. Study at large: Initial diagnosis, before any treatment, was when peripheral blood was collected. General study points: In validation, the model predicted ophthalmopathy. These predictions came a median around 5.9 months before onset.

RNA transcripts were the template for amplifying TCR beta CDR3 regions. HTBI primers were employed in a first-round RT-PCR of the TCR CDR3. MiXCR, applied by TCRdb to the multiplex PCR reads, yields one record per CDR3 protein. The sample consists of approximately 530,000 distinct CDR3 sequences, just under 20% of them appearing once. Exclusion criteria comprised uncontrolled infection, other autoimmune disease, pregnancy or lactation. Diagnoses rested on clinical symptoms, serum thyroxine and TRAb, thyroid ultrasound and orbital computed tomography. The CDR3 length is 15 residues. Germline lookup yields CDR1 SGHVS and CDR2 FNYEAQ. Trimming shortened V by 1 base and J by 4 bases, and 13 bases separated the two germline ends. This clonotype has ten or more counts. Its cognate antigen is unknown.

This clonotype originated in a man in his forties with Graves' ophthalmopathy. The rearrangement uses TRBV7-6 and TRBJ2-5, with TRBD2 as a possible D gene (6 bases). The specimen was blood. CDR3 DNA: TGTGCCAGCAGCTTAGAGTCGGGAGAAGGAGAGACCCAGTACTTC. Its protein product is CASSLESGEGETQYF.